This TCR beta chain was observed in a study of shared T cell receptors in the human thymus. There are 17 residues in the CDR3. Sequencing used immunoSEQ multiplex PCR; TCRdb keeps in-frame clones, though not all of them. The sample lists about 500,000 clones; 70% to 80% were seen once. These data also featured in a second study, about human thymus T cells. Per that study: Corrective cardiac surgery supplied the resected thymus tissue. Seemingly biased V and J gene usage marked thymic and blood repertoires. Related work found strong thymic repertoire overlap between unrelated individuals.

This receptor was obtained from a boy under two years old with a congenital heart defect. The chain uses TRBV21-1 and TRBJ1-2. TRBV21-1 is assigned pseudogene status. The sample comprised thymocytes. CDR3 DNA sequence: TGTGCCAGCAGCAAAGATAGGGAAGAGGGCGGGTCCTATGGCTACACCTTC. This sequence encodes CASSKDREEGGSYGYTF.